The next 28 T cell receptor beta chains were all read from a single sample in a study of shared clonotypes between healthy human individuals. Only in-frame clones appear in the TCRdb table, and some are missing; sequencing was by immunoSEQ multiplex PCR. The sample consists of some 1.4 million clones, approximately 96% of them appearing once. What was sequenced was naive CD4+ T cells sorted from blood. Subset specified: CD45RA+ positively selected. All receptors come from a man aged 25 to 40 in good health.

CDR3 nucleotides: TGCGCCAGCAGTGCCACAGGGTCTTCGTCCTACAATGAGCAGTTCTTC. Amino acids: CASSATGSSSYNEQFF. V is TRBV10-1 and J is TRBJ2-1, with D tentatively TRBD1 (6 bases). V lost 4 bases and J 1 base, leaving 14 bases between the germline ends. This CDR3 is built from 16 residues. CDR1 is WNHNN and CDR2 is SYGVQD in the germline V gene (reference sequence).

The genes are TRBV6-5 and TRBJ2-7; D is undetermined. Germline loops: CDR1 MNHEY, CDR2 SVGAGI. V was clipped by 0 bases and J by 2 bases, with 11 bases between them. CDR3 length equals 15 residues. CDR3 bases: TGTGCCAGCAGTTACTCTGGGGTTGTAACCTACGAGCAGTACTTC. The encoded protein is CASSYSGVVTYEQYF.

The chain employs TRBV2 and TRBJ1-4; D unclear. Trimming removed 7 bases from V and 5 bases from J, with 14 bases in between. CDR1 and CDR2 (germline): SNHLY, FYNNEI. CDR3 length equals 14 residues. The CDR3 nucleotides are TGTGCCAGCAAGACGGGGTCCAGGAATGAAAAACTGTTTTTT. Encoded protein: CASKTGSRNEKLFF.

The chain uses TRBV2 and TRBJ1-1; 7 nucleotides match TRBD1. The CDR3 is made up of 15 amino acids. V lost 7 bases to trimming and J lost 7 bases; unmatched junction nucleotides: 15. In germline, CDR1 is SNHLY, CDR2 FYNNEI. The CDR3 reads CASNPSPGQLFEAFF. The CDR3 nucleotides read TGTGCCAGCAACCCCTCGCCGGGACAGCTTTTTGAAGCTTTCTTT.

This clone was observed a single time. This chain links TRBV6-6 with TRBJ1-5; D ambiguous. This CDR3 is built from 14 residues. CDR1 is MNHNY and CDR2 is SVGAGI in the germline V gene (reference sequence). With 3 bases removed from V and 3 bases from J, the gap between germline ends came to 9 bases. The CDR3 sequence is CASSYLQHNQPQHF. For the CDR3, the DNA is TGTGCCAGCAGTTATTTACAGCACAATCAGCCCCAGCATTTT.

This rearrangement joins TRBV5-4 to TRBJ2-3, with 9 bases that match TRBD2. Unmatched junction bases numbered 5, after V lost 2 bases and J lost 7 bases. The germline gives CDR1 SGHNT, CDR2 YYREEE (reference sequence). The CDR3 covers 14 residues. The CDR3: CASSLAGGANTQYF. Here the CDR3 DNA reads TGTGCCAGCAGCTTAGCGGGGGGCGCAAATACGCAGTATTTT.

The rearrangement uses TRBV6-1 and TRBJ2-7; the match to TRBD2 covers 8 bases. The V gene's germline CDR1 is MNHNS and CDR2 SASEGT. The CDR3 has 14 residues. V was clipped by 4 bases and J by 2 bases; unmatched bases: 4. Here the CDR3 DNA reads TGTGCCAGCAGTGCTTTTAGCGGGGCCTACGAGCAGTACTTC. Residues: CASSAFSGAYEQYF.

This chain joins TRBV5-4 and TRBJ1-1, with D maybe TRBD1 (5 bases). The CDR3 has 13 residues. Trimming pared 0 bases from V and 4 bases from J, leaving 7 bases between. Germline CDR1 SGHNT, CDR2 YYREEE (reference sequence). The CDR3 region is CASSLVGVTEAFF. Written as DNA, the CDR3 is TGTGCCAGCAGCTTGGTAGGGGTCACTGAAGCTTTCTTT. Variable domain in full (rest from reference TRBV5-4 and TRBJ1-1): ETGVTQSPTHLIKTRGQQVTLRCSSQSGHNTVSWYQQALGQGPQFIFQYYREEENGRGNFPPRFSGLQFPNYSSELNVNALELDDSALYLCASSLVGVTEAFFGQGTRLTVV.

The chain carries TRBV19 and TRBJ1-2, with 7 bases identical to TRBD1. The CDR3 is 13 residues long. Germline values: CDR1 LNHDA, CDR2 SQIVND (reference sequence). The trim removed 7 bases at V and 4 bases at J, leaving 6 bases unmatched. CDR3 nucleotides: TGTGCCAGTACCAATGGACAGGTCTATGGCTACACCTTC. It translates to CASTNGQVYGYTF.

The count of this clone is one. The chain links TRBV7-6 to TRBJ2-3, with 8 bases matching TRBD2. CDR3 length: 16 residues. The ends lost 5 bases at V and 1 base at J; junction bases unmatched: 8. From germline, CDR1 is SGHVS and CDR2 FNYEAQ. CDR3 bases: TGTGCCAGCAGCCGGTGGAGCGGGAGAGGCACAGATACGCAGTATTTT. Protein: CASSRWSGRGTDTQYF.

The rearrangement uses TRBV4-3 and TRBJ2-1, with D perhaps TRBD1 or TRBD2 (5 bases each). Trimming stripped 0 bases from V and 7 bases from J, with 13 bases between. The CDR3 loop spans 15 amino acids. CDR1 is LGHNA and CDR2 is YSLEER in the germline V gene. As DNA, the CDR3 is TGCGCCAGCAGCCAAGAGGGGGATGTACGGAATGAGCAGTTCTTC. This encodes CASSQEGDVRNEQFF.

About this clone: An end of the junction does not agree with germline; a read error may underlie this. V and J are TRBV6-6 and TRBJ2-3; possible D gene TRBD2, 5 bases. Germline assignment: CDR1 MNHNY and CDR2 SVGAGI (reference sequence). The CDR3 loop spans 12 amino acids. The CDR3 DNA reads as TGCCCTAAAGCGGTCCCCGCAGATACGCAGTATTTT. As protein: CPKAVPADTQYF.

The gene calls are TRBV10-1 and TRBJ2-2; 7 nucleotides align to TRBD2. The junction had 5 bases not matched to a gene; V was cut back by 4 bases and J by 6 bases. The CDR3 covers 14 residues. CDR1 and CDR2 (germline): WNHNN, SYGVQD (reference sequence). CDR3 protein: CASSGGRGAGELFF. CDR3 bases: TGCGCCAGCAGTGGCGGGAGAGGTGCCGGGGAGCTGTTTTTT.

This chain connects TRBV6-1 to TRBJ2-5, with 8 nucleotides matching TRBD2. The junction had 6 bases not matched to a gene; V was cut back by 7 bases and J by 5 bases. The CDR3 loop spans 13 amino acids. Germline V gene sequence: CDR1 MNHNS, CDR2 SASEGT. CDR3 nucleotides: TGTGCCAGCAACACGGGGGGGGACGAGACCCAGTACTTC. Amino acids: CASNTGGDETQYF.

The CDR3 spells CASSQERRARGSLIVTGELFF. The CDR3 DNA reads TGTGCCAGCAGCCAAGAAAGGAGGGCCAGGGGGTCTCTAATAGTCACCGGGGAGCTGTTTTTT. The rearrangement links TRBV4-2 to TRBJ2-2; possible D gene TRBD1, 7 bases. The CDR3 spans 21 residues. The V and J ends lost 0 bases and 4 bases respectively, with 27 bases between them. Germline CDR1 reads LGHNA; CDR2 reads YNFKEQ.

V usage is TRBV2 and J usage is TRBJ2-1; D unclear. The CDR3 loop spans 13 amino acids. Germline V gene lookup returns CDR1 SNHLY and CDR2 FYNNEI. Trimming shortened V by 7 bases and J by 1 base, and 8 bases separated the two germline ends. The CDR3 loop is CASNLGSYNEQFF. Here the CDR3 DNA reads TGTGCCAGCAACCTAGGGTCCTACAATGAGCAGTTCTTC.

V is TRBV28 and J is TRBJ2-1, with D unresolved. The CDR3 is 13 residues long. Between the trimmed V and J ends, which lost 6 bases and 4 bases, there was a span of 10 bases. Per germline, CDR1 MDHEN and CDR2 SYDVKM. Here the CDR3 reads CASREAQYNEQFF. DNA for the CDR3: TGTGCCAGCAGAGAAGCCCAGTACAATGAGCAGTTCTTC.

V is TRBV28 and J is TRBJ2-7; TRBD1 matches 9 bases. This CDR3 is built from 16 residues. V lost 5 bases, J lost 5 bases, and 13 bases stayed unmatched. Germline V CDR1 and CDR2: MDHEN, SYDVKM. In DNA form, the CDR3 reads TGTGCCAGCAGTGGTTTGGGACAGGGTACAAACCACGAGCAGTACTTC. Protein sequence: CASSGLGQGTNHEQYF.

The J gene is TRBJ2-7, the V gene TRBV18; D remains unclear. Deletions cut 6 bases from V and 1 base from J, with 13 bases between. Germline CDR1 is KGHSH and CDR2 is LQKENI. CDR3 length: 14 amino acids. CDR3 in DNA: TGTGCCAGCTCGTATGTGGATGGGTCCTACGAGCAGTACTTC. Translated: CASSYVDGSYEQYF.

The chain joins TRBV21-1 to TRBJ2-6. TRBV21-1 is a pseudogene locus. The CDR3 length is 13 residues. CDR3 sequence: CANLVTGANVLTF. The CDR3 DNA reads as TGTGCCAACCTGGTAACTGGGGCCAACGTCCTGACTTTC.

Concerning this clone: The same CDR3 is also encoded by other DNA sequences in this sample. V and J are TRBV28 and TRBJ1-1, with TRBD1 as a possible D gene (5 bases). The CDR3 length is 13 residues. The V end lost 2 bases, the J end lost 4 bases, and 8 bases lay between the germline ends. From germline, CDR1 is MDHEN and CDR2 SYDVKM. The CDR3 DNA follows: TGTGCCAGCAGTTTAAGGGGTCGCACTGAAGCTTTCTTT. Protein product: CASSLRGRTEAFF.

The sample holds a few counts of this clone. V gene TRBV5-1 combines with J gene TRBJ2-3, with 9 positions matching TRBD1. Germline-derived CDR1 and CDR2 are SGHRS and YFSETQ. V trimming: 5 bases; J trimming: 2 bases; junction bases outside the gene matches: 6. The CDR3 contains 15 residues. In nucleotides, the CDR3 is TGCGCCAGCAGGGGACAGGGCTCCTCCACAGATACGCAGTATTTT. This codes for CASRGQGSSTDTQYF. The full variable domain, in which reference TRBV5-1 and TRBJ2-3 provide the parts outside the CDR3, is KAGVTQTPRYLIKTRGQQVTLSCSPISGHRSVSWYQQTPGQGLQFLFEYFSETQRNKGNFPGRFSGRQFSNSRSEMNVSTLELGDSALYLCASRGQGSSTDTQYFGPGTRLTVL.

There are a few counts of this clone. This CDR3 is also generated by other DNA sequences in the sample. This chain uses TRBV5-1 with TRBJ1-1; 9 bases align to TRBD1. The CDR3 is 14 amino acids. The germline CDR1 and CDR2 sequences are SGHRS and YFSETQ. Unmatched junction bases numbered 2, after V lost 4 bases and J lost 1 base. This CDR3 is CASSRDRANTEAFF. The CDR3 region has the DNA TGCGCCAGCAGCAGGGACAGGGCGAACACTGAAGCTTTCTTT.

The chain joins TRBV28 to TRBJ2-3; D gene uncertain. There are 14 residues in the CDR3. Trimming pared 3 bases from V and 2 bases from J, leaving 9 bases between. CDR1 is MDHEN and CDR2 is SYDVKM in the germline V gene. The CDR3 is CASSFIVLTDTQYF. The CDR3 DNA reads TGTGCCAGCAGTTTCATCGTACTCACAGATACGCAGTATTTT.

The chain carries TRBV5-1 and TRBJ2-7; the match to TRBD1 covers 7 bases. Looked up from germline, CDR1 is SGHRS and CDR2 is YFSETQ. CDR3 length equals 15 residues. The J segment lost 2 bases and the V segment lost 0 bases, leaving 5 bases of the junction unmatched. The CDR3 DNA reads as TGCGCCAGCAGCTTGGATGGACAGGTAGCCTACGAGCAGTACTTC. Translated: CASSLDGQVAYEQYF.

The sample holds one count of this clone. The rearrangement uses TRBV5-6 and TRBJ2-3, with TRBD1 matching over 7 bases. Unmatched junction bases numbered 1, after V lost 3 bases and J lost 3 bases. The CDR3 spans 13 residues. Germline loops: CDR1 SGHDT, CDR2 YYEEEE. The chain's CDR3 is CASSWTGTDTQYF. In DNA, the CDR3 is TGTGCCAGCAGCTGGACAGGAACAGATACGCAGTATTTT.

The CDR3 sequence is CASSSTPDRGINEQFF. In DNA, the CDR3 is TGCGCCAGCAGCTCAACGCCGGACAGGGGTATTAATGAGCAGTTCTTC. V and J are TRBV5-1 and TRBJ2-1, with TRBD1 matching 9 bases. CDR1 SGHRS and CDR2 YFSETQ come from the germline V gene. Trimming at V came to 3 bases and at J to 7 bases, leaving 11 bases not matched to a gene. The CDR3 is 16 amino acids.

The chain joins TRBV29-1 to TRBJ2-6; a weak D match, TRBD2 (5 bases). Between the trimmed V and J ends, which lost 4 bases and 2 bases, there was a span of 12 bases. CDR3 size: 15 residues. Germline V gene lookup returns CDR1 SQVTM and CDR2 ANQGSEA. Written as DNA, the CDR3 is TGCAGCGTTGTCCCCACCGGGGCTGGGGCCAACGTCCTGACTTTC. This translates into CSVVPTGAGANVLTF.